The next 4 T cell receptor beta chains were all read from a single sample in a study of T cells in Graves' hyperthyroidism and ophthalmopathy. TCR beta CDR3 regions were amplified from RNA. A set of HTBI primers served as the primers for a first-round RT-PCR of the TCR CDR3. TCRdb itself ran the multiplex PCR reads through MiXCR, one entry per CDR3 protein. The top ten hold roughly 30% of the sample, which has roughly 170,000 distinct CDR3 sequences, over 15% seen once. The sample was blood. The receptors originated from a woman in her 50s with Graves' hyperthyroidism.

This clonotype was found many times. The rearrangement joins TRBV12-3 or TRBV12-4 to TRBJ1-3; perhaps TRBD1 as D (6 bases). The CDR3 has 15 amino acids. Trimming pared 7 bases from V and 3 bases from J, leaving 16 bases between. This chain's CDR3 is CASTETGWVGNTIYF. The CDR3 bases are TGTGCCAGCACCGAGACAGGCTGGGTTGGAAACACCATATATTTT.

This clonotype was seen many times. This CDR3 reads CASSLSSGGARDTDTQYF. The CDR3 region has the DNA TGTGCCAGCAGCTTGTCCAGCGGGGGGGCACGGGACACAGATACGCAGTATTTT. The V call is TRBV5-5, the J call TRBJ2-3, with 10 bases identical to TRBD2. CDR1 and CDR2 (germline): SGHKS, YYEKEE (reference sequence). The CDR3 spans 18 residues. Trimming cost V 1 base and J 2 bases; bases outside gene matches: 10.

This clonotype was found many times. The rearrangement uses TRBV13 and TRBJ2-7; TRBD1 agrees at 8 bases. V lost 3 bases, J lost 4 bases, and 5 bases stayed unmatched. In germline, CDR1 is PRHDT, CDR2 FYEKMQ (reference sequence). CDR3 length equals 14 residues. The chain's CDR3 is CASSFQGARYEQYF. The CDR3 DNA is TGTGCCAGCAGCTTCCAGGGGGCGAGGTACGAGCAGTACTTC.

This clonotype showed up many times. V and J are TRBV18 and TRBJ2-7; no clear D gene. The germline CDR1 and CDR2 sequences are KGHSH and LQKENI. Trimming pared 6 bases from V and 6 bases from J, leaving 12 bases between. This CDR3 has 12 residues. CDR3 bases: TGTGCCAGCTCGCTGTCCGCTGGCGAGCAGTACTTC. Protein sequence: CASSLSAGEQYF.